This TCR beta chain was observed in a study of response to subunit inactivated influenza vaccine. The study, taken as a whole, reports: That few new T cells are recruited by each seasonal influenza vaccination was the authors' suggestion.

MiXCR, applied by TCRdb to the RT-PCR reads, yields one record per CDR3 protein. Of approximately 530,000 distinct CDR3 sequences detected, more than 7% appear once; the ten largest clones hold approximately 14%. The sample holds a few counts of this clonotype. Its antigen is not identified. V shed 8 bases and J 1 base; nucleotides not matched to a gene: 3. CDR1 is LGHNA and CDR2 is YSLEER in the germline V gene. The CDR3 loop spans 13 amino acids. This chain uses TRBV4-3 with TRBJ1-1, with 8 bases that match TRBD1. This sample comprised PBMCs from blood, obtained about 23 months after vaccination. This receptor was taken from a man aged 45 to 75 who received an inactivated influenza vaccine. In DNA, the CDR3 is TGCGCCAGCCAAGGGACAGGGAACACTGAAGCTTTCTTT. Translated, it gives CASQGTGNTEAFF.